This T cell receptor (beta chain) was found in a study of cytomegalovirus exposure and HLA in healthy donors. The study ran its PCR with 60 Vbeta and 13 Jbeta primers. The repertoire was sequenced with immunoSEQ multiplex PCR; TCRdb's copy has only in-frame clones and lacks some. The sample yields 120,000 or so clones, 75% to 85% seen once. The ends lost 5 bases at V and 4 bases at J; junction bases unmatched: 8. CDR1 and CDR2 from the germline V gene are SNHLY and FYNNEI. This CDR3 region has 14 residues. Turning to this clone: Its antigen is still unknown.

Regarding the study as a whole: The Asian-associated ancestry cluster reportedly had fewer N-insertions than the 666-donor mean in a later analysis.

This receptor was taken from a man aged 35 to 55 in good health and CMV-seronegative. Sequences were obtained from PBMCs. The rearrangement joins TRBV2 to TRBJ2-7; 7 nucleotides line up with TRBD1. In DNA form, the CDR3 reads TGTGCCAGCAGTCCCCGGGACAGTTTTTACGAGCAGTACTTC. It codes for CASSPRDSFYEQYF.